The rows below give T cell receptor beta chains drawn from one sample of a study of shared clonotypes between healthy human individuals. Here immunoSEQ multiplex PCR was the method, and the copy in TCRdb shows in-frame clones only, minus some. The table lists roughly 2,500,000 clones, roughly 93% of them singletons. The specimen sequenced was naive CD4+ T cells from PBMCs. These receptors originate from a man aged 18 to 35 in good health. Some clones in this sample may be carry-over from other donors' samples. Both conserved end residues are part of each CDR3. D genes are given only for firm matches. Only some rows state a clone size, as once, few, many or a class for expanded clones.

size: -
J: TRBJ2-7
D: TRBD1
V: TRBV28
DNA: TGTGCCAGCAGTTTATGGGGGGACAGGGACTACGAGCAGTACTTC
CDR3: CASSLWGDRDYEQYF

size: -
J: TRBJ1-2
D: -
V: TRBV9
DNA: TGTGCCAGCAGCTACCTACAGGGTTTCGACAACTATGGCTACACCTTC
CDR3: CASSYLQGFDNYGYTF

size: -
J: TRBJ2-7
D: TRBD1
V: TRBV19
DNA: TGTGCCAGTAGTACGCGGACAGGGTGGAGAGAGCAGTACTTC
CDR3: CASSTRTGWREQYF

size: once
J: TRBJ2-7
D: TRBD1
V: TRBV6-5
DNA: TGTGCCAGCAGCCGCTCGACAGGGTCAGTCAACGAGCAGTACTTC
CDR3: CASSRSTGSVNEQYF

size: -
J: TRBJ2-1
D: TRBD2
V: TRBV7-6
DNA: TGTGCCAGCAGCCCCAAGGCGGGTAGCGGGAGTCTATATGAGCAGTTCTTC
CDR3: CASSPKAGSGSLYEQFF

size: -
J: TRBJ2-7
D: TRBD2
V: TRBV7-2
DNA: TGTGCCAGCAGCTCCAGGGGCGGGAGGGCCCTCCTCGAGCAGTACTTC
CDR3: CASSSRGGRALLEQYF

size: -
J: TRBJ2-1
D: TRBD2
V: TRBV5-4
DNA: TGTGCCAGCAGCCACCCGGGACTAGCCGCCAATGAGCAGTTCTTC
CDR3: CASSHPGLAANEQFF

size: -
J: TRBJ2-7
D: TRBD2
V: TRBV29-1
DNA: TGCAGCGTTCCACTAGCGGGGAGCTCCTACGAGCAGTACTTC
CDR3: CSVPLAGSSYEQYF

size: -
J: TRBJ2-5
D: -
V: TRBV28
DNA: TGTGCCAGCAGTTTATTTCCTGGGCTGGGAGAGACCCAGTACTTC
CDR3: CASSLFPGLGETQYF

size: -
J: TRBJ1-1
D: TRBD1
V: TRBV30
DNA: TGTGCCTGGAGTCAACAGGGGTTCACTGAAGCTTTCTTT
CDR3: CAWSQQGFTEAFF

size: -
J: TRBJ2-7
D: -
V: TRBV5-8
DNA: TGTGCCAGCAGCCGGCCCTACTGGGAGCAGTACTTC
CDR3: CASSRPYWEQYF

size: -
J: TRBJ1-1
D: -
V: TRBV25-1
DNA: TGTGCCAGCAGTAGTACAGGGCCCACTGAAGCTTTCTTT
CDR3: CASSSTGPTEAFF

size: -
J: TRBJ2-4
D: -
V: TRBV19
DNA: TGTGCCAGTAGAATCTCTGGGACGTTGGGGACCATTCAGTACTTC
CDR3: CASRISGTLGTIQYF

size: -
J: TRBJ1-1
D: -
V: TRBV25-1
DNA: TGTGCCAGCAGCGCAACAGGAGGGGGGGCAGTGGCTGAAGCTTTCTTT
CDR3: CASSATGGGAVAEAFF

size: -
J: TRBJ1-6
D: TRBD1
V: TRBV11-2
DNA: TGTGCCAGCAGCCTGGGGACAGGGACTAGCTCACCCCTCCACTTT
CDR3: CASSLGTGTSSPLHF

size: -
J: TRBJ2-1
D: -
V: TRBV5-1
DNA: TGCGCCAGCAGCTTGGGTGGGGGTGAGCAGTTCTTC
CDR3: CASSLGGGEQFF

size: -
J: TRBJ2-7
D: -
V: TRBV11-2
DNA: TGTGCCAGCAGCCGAAAGGACAGAGAGCACTCCTACGAGCAGTACTTC
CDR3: CASSRKDREHSYEQYF

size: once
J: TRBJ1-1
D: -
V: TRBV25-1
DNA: TGTGCCAGCAGTGCCGCCCGGGGTCGGAACACTGAAGCTTTCTTT
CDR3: CASSAARGRNTEAFF